A selection of T cell receptor beta chains follows, all from one sample in a study of human T cells and chemical hapten exposure. One entry per CDR3 protein, called by TCRdb with MiXCR from the RACE reads. Among about 350,000 distinct CDR3 sequences listed, roughly 6.3% were seen once. The input for sequencing was whole blood, taken in connection with sensitization to the hapten diphenylcyclopropenone (DPC). These receptors all stem from a young woman with alopecia areata. Some clones in this sample may be carry-over from other donors' samples. CDR3s leave out the opening cysteine and the closing phenylalanine or tryptophan. Each record gives: J gene, V gene, CDR3 protein.

TRBJ2-3	TRBV4-3	ASSQEGGPDTQY
TRBJ2-1	TRBV3-1	ASSHTGEQF
TRBJ2-4	TRBV12-3/TRBV12-4	ASSSLSRLAGGRWKNIQY
TRBJ1-2	TRBV6-2/TRBV6-3	ASSRTGEIYGYT
TRBJ1-3	TRBV11-2	ASSLEWDGNTIY
TRBJ1-2	TRBV28	ASKFEQLNYGYT
TRBJ2-5	TRBV7-2	ASSSGTRRETQY
TRBJ2-4	TRBV11-1	ASSYGQENIQY
TRBJ2-3	TRBV6-1	ASSSRDPQITDTQY
TRBJ2-1	TRBV7-9	ASSPRGRGYYNEQF
TRBJ1-1	TRBV29-1	SVGSDTEAF
TRBJ2-3	TRBV12-3/TRBV12-4	ASSPLLLAGTDTQY
TRBJ2-7	TRBV7-9	ASRRELYEQY
TRBJ1-1	TRBV6-5	ASTSTWTGPEAF
TRBJ2-3	TRBV6-5	ASTDLSPSTDTQY
TRBJ1-2	TRBV29-1	SVPPDSANYGYT
TRBJ2-2	TRBV6-2/TRBV6-3	ASRDRATGELF
TRBJ1-6	TRBV28	ASSSGRSSYNSPLH
TRBJ2-5	TRBV28	ASGPGGGGETQY
TRBJ1-1	TRBV7-2	ASSLQPFDAEAF
TRBJ1-4	TRBV29-1	SVEDGTGGEKLF
TRBJ1-2	TRBV25-1	ASSGYSGLSANYGYT
TRBJ2-4	TRBV20-1	SARASGGAKNIQY
TRBJ1-1	TRBV3-1	ASSQEGGTKAF
TRBJ1-6	TRBV2	ASRGQGRNSPLH
TRBJ2-5	TRBV4-3	ASSQVPGETQY
TRBJ1-5	TRBV20-1	SARPASPERQPQH
TRBJ2-2	TRBV28	ASSLEPTGELF
TRBJ2-3	TRBV4-1	ASSQGGLDPADTQY
TRBJ2-3	TRBV5-6	ASSLVRLGKTQY
TRBJ2-5	TRBV7-2	ASSAGAYDQETQY
TRBJ1-2	TRBV4-3	ASSQEIPDSPRNGYT
TRBJ2-1	TRBV20-1	SAREERGESYNEQF
TRBJ1-5	TRBV6-6	ASSYKDRANQPQH
TRBJ1-2	TRBV14	ASSQEDSSGYT
TRBJ2-6	TRBV29-1	SVEDRGTGANVLT
TRBJ2-7	TRBV4-2	ASSQEVGGYEQY
TRBJ2-5	TRBV25-1	ASSEGLAGRAAQY
TRBJ1-4	TRBV20-1	SARRGLGTQGNEKLF
TRBJ1-6	TRBV6-1	ASSITGNSPLH
TRBJ2-7	TRBV7-9	ASSSNDRSTYEQY
TRBJ1-2	TRBV5-1	ASSLVDASNYGYT
TRBJ2-7	TRBV10-3	AISEAGTSGGYEQY
TRBJ1-6	TRBV11-2	ASSFSSYNSPLH
TRBJ2-7	TRBV2	ASSEMIAYEQY